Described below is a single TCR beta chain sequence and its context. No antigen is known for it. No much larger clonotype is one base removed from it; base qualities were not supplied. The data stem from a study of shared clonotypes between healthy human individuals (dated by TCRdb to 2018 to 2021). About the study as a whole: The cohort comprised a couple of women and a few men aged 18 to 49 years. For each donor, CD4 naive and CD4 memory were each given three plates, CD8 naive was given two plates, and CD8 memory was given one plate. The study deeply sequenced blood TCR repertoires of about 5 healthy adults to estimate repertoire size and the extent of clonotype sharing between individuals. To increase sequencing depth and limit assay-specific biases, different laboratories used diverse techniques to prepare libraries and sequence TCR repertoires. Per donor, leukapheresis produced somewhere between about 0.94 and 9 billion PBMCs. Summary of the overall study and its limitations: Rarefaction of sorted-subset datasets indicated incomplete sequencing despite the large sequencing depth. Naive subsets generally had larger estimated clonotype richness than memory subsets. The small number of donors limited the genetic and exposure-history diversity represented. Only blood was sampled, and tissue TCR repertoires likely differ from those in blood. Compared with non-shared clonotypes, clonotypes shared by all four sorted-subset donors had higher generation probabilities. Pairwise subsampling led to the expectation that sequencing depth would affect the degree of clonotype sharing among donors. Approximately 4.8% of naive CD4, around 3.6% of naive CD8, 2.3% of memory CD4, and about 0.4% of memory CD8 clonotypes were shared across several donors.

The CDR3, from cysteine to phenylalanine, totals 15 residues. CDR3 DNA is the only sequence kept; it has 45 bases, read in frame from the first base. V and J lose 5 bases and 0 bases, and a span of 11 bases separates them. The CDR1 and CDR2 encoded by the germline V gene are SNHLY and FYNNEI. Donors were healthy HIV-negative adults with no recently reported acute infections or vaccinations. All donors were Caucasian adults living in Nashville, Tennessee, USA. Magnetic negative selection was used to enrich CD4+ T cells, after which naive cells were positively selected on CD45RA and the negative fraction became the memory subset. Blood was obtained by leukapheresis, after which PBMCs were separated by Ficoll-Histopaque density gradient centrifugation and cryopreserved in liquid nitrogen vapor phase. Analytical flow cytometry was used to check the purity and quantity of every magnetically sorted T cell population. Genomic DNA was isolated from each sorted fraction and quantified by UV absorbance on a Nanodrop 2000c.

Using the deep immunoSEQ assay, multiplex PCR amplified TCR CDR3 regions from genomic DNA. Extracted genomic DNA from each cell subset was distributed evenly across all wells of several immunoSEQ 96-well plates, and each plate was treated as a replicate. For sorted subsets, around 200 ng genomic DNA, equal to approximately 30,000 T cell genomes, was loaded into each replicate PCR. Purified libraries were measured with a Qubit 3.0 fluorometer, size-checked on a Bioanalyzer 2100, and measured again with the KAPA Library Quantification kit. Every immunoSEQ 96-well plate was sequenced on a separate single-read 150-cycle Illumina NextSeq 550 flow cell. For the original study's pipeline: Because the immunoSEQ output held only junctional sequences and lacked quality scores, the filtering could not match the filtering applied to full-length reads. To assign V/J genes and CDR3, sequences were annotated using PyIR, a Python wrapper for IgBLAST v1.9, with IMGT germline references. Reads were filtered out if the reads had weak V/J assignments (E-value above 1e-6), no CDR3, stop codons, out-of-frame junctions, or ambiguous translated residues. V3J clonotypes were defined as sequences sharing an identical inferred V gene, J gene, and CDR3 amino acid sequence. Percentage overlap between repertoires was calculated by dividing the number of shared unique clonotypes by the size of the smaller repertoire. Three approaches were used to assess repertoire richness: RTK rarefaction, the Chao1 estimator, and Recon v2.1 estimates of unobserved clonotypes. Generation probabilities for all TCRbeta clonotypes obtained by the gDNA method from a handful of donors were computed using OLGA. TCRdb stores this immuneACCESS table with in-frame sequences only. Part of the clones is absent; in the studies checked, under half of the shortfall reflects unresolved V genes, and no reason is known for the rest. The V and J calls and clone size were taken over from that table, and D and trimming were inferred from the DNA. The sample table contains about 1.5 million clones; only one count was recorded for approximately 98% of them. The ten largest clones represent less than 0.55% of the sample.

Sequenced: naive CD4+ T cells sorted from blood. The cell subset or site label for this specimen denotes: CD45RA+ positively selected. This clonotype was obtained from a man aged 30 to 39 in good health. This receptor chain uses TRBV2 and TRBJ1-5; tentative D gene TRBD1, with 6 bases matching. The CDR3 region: CASSRQAYSNQPQHF. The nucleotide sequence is TGTGCCAGCAGTCGACAGGCTTATAGCAATCAGCCCCAGCATTTT.